This note documents a single TCR beta chain sequence. The antigen is undetermined. At survey level, the immunoSEQ assay was run in its v3.0 version. Profiled with immunoSEQ multiplex PCR; TCRdb holds only in-frame clones, not every one. This sample has around 27,000 clones, with around 85% found just once. CDR1 is MRHNA and CDR2 is SNTAGT in the germline V gene. The CDR3 runs 15 residues. V lost 6 bases and J 0 bases, leaving 15 bases between the germline ends. This specimen comes from a study of long-term antiretroviral therapy in people with HIV. General study findings and limits: Researchers lacked any data on ART adherence, viral resistance or therapy changes. CDR3 length ranges were narrower in HIV repertoires than in controls.

The material was unsorted PBMCs, obtained 3 years after starting antiretroviral therapy. The chain recombines TRBV6-4 with TRBJ2-7, with D perhaps given as TRBD1 or TRBD2 (5 bases each). The origin of this receptor is a man between 35 and 55 years old with HIV. The CDR3 region has the DNA TGTGCCAGCAGCTCGGAGTGGGGGAGCTCCTACGAGCAGTACTTC. It translates to CASSSEWGSSYEQYF.